The clone carrying this TCR beta chain was seen more than once but under ten times. Combining a sample-barcoded 5' primer with a J-beta primer mix, a second PCR ran for about 7 to 12 cycles. TCRdb recomputed calls from the 5' RACE reads with MiXCR, one row per CDR3 protein. The repertoire holds hundreds of thousands of distinct CDR3 sequences, with more than 55% as singletons. The CDR3 consists of 13 residues. V was shortened by 2 bases and J by 2 bases, with 7 bases between the two germline ends. Germline V lookup: CDR1 SGHRS, CDR2 YFSETQ. This entry belongs to a study of blood T cells in healthy people across ages. Isolated PBMCs totaled at least 7 million in each sample.

Input material: blood. The V gene is TRBV5-1, the J gene TRBJ1-2; unclear D gene. The receptor was derived from a man aged 35 to 55 in good health. CDR3 loop: CASSFDNNYGYTF. Written as DNA, the CDR3 is TGCGCCAGCAGCTTCGACAACAACTATGGCTACACCTTC.